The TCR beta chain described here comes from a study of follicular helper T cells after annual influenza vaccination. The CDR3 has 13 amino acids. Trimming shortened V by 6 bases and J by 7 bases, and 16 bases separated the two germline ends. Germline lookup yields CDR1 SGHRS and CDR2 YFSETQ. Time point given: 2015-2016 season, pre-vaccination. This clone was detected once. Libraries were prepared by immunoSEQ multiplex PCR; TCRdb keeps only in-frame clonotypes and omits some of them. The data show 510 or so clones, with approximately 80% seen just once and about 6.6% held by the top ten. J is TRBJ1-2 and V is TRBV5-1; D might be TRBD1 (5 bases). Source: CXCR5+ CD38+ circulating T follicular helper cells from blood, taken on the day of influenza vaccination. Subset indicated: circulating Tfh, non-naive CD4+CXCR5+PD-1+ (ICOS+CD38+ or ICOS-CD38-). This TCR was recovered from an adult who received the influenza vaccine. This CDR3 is CASTKTGDSGYTF. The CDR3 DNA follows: TGCGCCAGCACCAAGACGGGGGACTCTGGCTACACCTTC.